This T cell receptor (beta chain) was captured by sequencing in a study of T-cell memory formation after mild COVID-19. Study in general: Largely, TCR clusters stayed within a single donor. Broader study findings: Cross-reactive memory apparently joined, as some responding clones appeared in pre-infection memory. Day 15 to 85 contracting clones showed balanced CD4/CD8; day 15 to 37 expanders favored CD4+.

This clonotype occurred many times. The antigen remains unidentified. TCRdb recomputed calls from the 5' RACE reads with MiXCR, one row per CDR3 protein. Counted here are approximately 210,000 distinct CDR3 sequences, 10% occurring once; the ten biggest clones make up approximately 3%. This CDR3 contains 13 residues. V lost 7 bases to trimming and J lost 4 bases; unmatched junction nucleotides: 2. Germline lookup yields CDR1 MNHEY and CDR2 SMNVEV (reference sequence). The rearrangement links TRBV27 to TRBJ2-2, with 8 positions matching TRBD2. The sample was PBMCs or a T cell subset sorted from them (not recorded which). This sequence originates from a man aged 18 to 30 who had mild COVID-19 (a few samples of this study predate the infection). Cell type and time point are not known. CDR3 sequence (DNA): TGTGCCAGCAAACGGGGGGGCACCGGGGAGCTGTTTTTT. Protein: CASKRGGTGELFF.